The 2 T cell receptor beta chains reported below all come from one sample, sequenced in a study of blood T cell repertoires in COVID-19. Libraries were prepared by immunoSEQ multiplex PCR; TCRdb keeps only in-frame clonotypes and omits some of them. The sample consists of approximately 260,000 clones, roughly 82% of them appearing once. Sequences were obtained from peripheral blood. The receptors come from a woman older than 75 with active or convalescent COVID-19.

The chain joins TRBV7-2 to TRBJ2-7; no firm D call. There are 15 residues in the CDR3. Germline values: CDR1 SGHTA, CDR2 FQGNSA. The ends were cut back, 5 bases at V and 0 bases at J, with 14 bases in the middle. CDR3 loop: CASSPRGGNSYEQYF. The CDR3 DNA reads as TGTGCCAGCAGCCCTCGTGGCGGCAACTCCTACGAGCAGTACTTC.

The rearrangement links TRBV5-1 to TRBJ1-2; D call uncertain. Per the germline V gene, CDR1 is SGHRS and CDR2 is YFSETQ. The CDR3 is made up of 13 amino acids. V shed 0 bases and J shed 4 bases, with 7 bases lying between them. The chain's CDR3 is CASSLVSGYGYTF. CDR3 sequence (DNA): TGCGCCAGCAGCTTGGTATCAGGCTATGGCTACACCTTC.